The 10 T cell receptor beta chains below all came from one sample that was sequenced in a study of beta chain features in type 1 diabetes (dated by TCRdb to the late 2010s). No cognate antigen is known for these TCRs. Summary of the overall study and its limitations: A moderate but significant shortening of TCRB CDR3 length was observed in type 1 diabetes patients in all four CD4+ subsets.

Libraries were constructed by the immunoSEQ multiplex PCR assay. The High Capacity cDNA Reverse Transcription Kit was used to reverse transcribe all of the isolated RNA, meaning that expressed TCRB transcripts were what got sequenced. Not all clones reach the TCRdb copy of this immuneACCESS table, which keeps in-frame sequences only. Checked studies attribute under half of the gap to unresolved V genes and leave the rest unexplained. Counted in this sample were more than 250,000 clones; roughly 21% of them appeared once. Clones ranked in the top ten supply approximately 0.029% of the sample. The source material was naive CD4+ T cells from blood. In light of the paper, this sample's cell subset or site label describes: true naive CD4+ T cells. These receptors came from a woman aged 40 to 55 with type 1 diabetes.

In DNA, the CDR3 is TGTGCCAGCAGCTTCTCGGGGGTGAACACTGAAGCTTTCTTT. It specifies CASSFSGVNTEAFF. The rearrangement links TRBV7-2 to TRBJ1-1; D possibly corresponds to TRBD1 (5 bases). Trimming took 3 bases from V and 0 from J, leaving 8 bases between them. The CDR3 spans 14 residues. Germline CDR1 reads SGHTA; CDR2 reads FQGNSA.

This rearrangement joins TRBV9 to TRBJ2-7, with 8 bases lining up with TRBD2. Germline V gene sequence: CDR1 SGDLS, CDR2 YYNGEE. J lost 5 bases, V lost 2 bases, and 6 bases had no gene match. The CDR3 is 14 amino acids. CDR3 sequence reads: CASSVGTRSDEQYF. The CDR3 nucleotides read TGTGCCAGCAGCGTTGGGACTAGGAGCGACGAGCAGTACTTC.

In the case of this clone: Other DNA sequences from this sample encode an identical CDR3 as well. The gene calls are TRBV30 and TRBJ2-7; 8 positions agree with TRBD1. CDR3 length equals 13 residues. The germline V gene has CDR1 GTSNPN and CDR2 SVGIG (reference sequence). With V trimmed by 2 bases and J by 1 base, 1 base remained unmatched. CDR3 in DNA: TGTGCCTGGAGTAGGGACAGGTCCTACGAGCAGTACTTC. Amino acids: CAWSRDRSYEQYF.

The rearrangement joins TRBV7-2 to TRBJ2-7; D is undetermined. Between the trimmed V and J ends, which lost 0 bases and 6 bases, there was a span of 12 bases. The V gene's germline CDR1 is SGHTA and CDR2 FQGNSA. The CDR3 covers 14 residues. This CDR3 reads CASSLATALGEQYF. In DNA form, the CDR3 reads TGTGCCAGCAGCTTAGCCACAGCATTAGGCGAGCAGTACTTC.

This chain uses TRBV6-1 with TRBJ1-5; D remains unclear. The CDR3 is 14 residues long. The germline V gene encodes CDR1 MNHNS and CDR2 SASEGT. Trimming left V 4 bases short and J 0 bases short, with 7 bases between. CDR3 bases: TGTGCCAGCAGTGGGCCCAATAGCAATCAGCCCCAGCATTTT. It encodes CASSGPNSNQPQHF.

The chain is built from TRBV6-6 and TRBJ1-6; the match to TRBD1 covers 9 bases. Germline lookup yields CDR1 MNHNY and CDR2 SVGAGI (reference sequence). This CDR3 is 15 amino acids long. With 5 bases clipped from V and 13 bases from J, the junction kept 12 bases outside the gene matches. CDR3 residues: CASSPMTGQGTPLHF. CDR3 DNA: TGTGCCAGCAGTCCGATGACGGGACAGGGAACTCCCCTCCACTTT.

For this clone: The same CDR3 arises from other DNA sequences in this sample as well. The CDR3 coding sequence is TGTGCCAGCAGCACCAGGACAGGCACAGATACGCAGTATTTT. It specifies CASSTRTGTDTQYF. The rearrangement links TRBV9 to TRBJ2-3; D is perhaps TRBD1 (6 bases). CDR3 length: 14 amino acids. The ends were cut back, 4 bases at V and 1 base at J, with 10 bases in the middle. From germline, CDR1 is SGDLS and CDR2 YYNGEE.

The rearrangement links TRBV18 to TRBJ2-4, with 8 positions matching TRBD1. Germline values: CDR1 KGHSH, CDR2 LQKENI. V trimming: 3 bases; J trimming: 8 bases; junction bases outside the gene matches: 15. The CDR3 has 17 residues. CDR3 nucleotide sequence: TGTGCCAGCTCACCGTTCTTAACAGGACAGGGCAGGGACATTCAGTACTTC. Protein sequence: CASSPFLTGQGRDIQYF.

There are a few counts of this clone. The rearrangement joins TRBV28 to TRBJ2-7; D uncertain. The CDR3 is made up of 12 amino acids. V gave up 4 bases and J gave up 3 bases, with 7 bases separating them. Germline V gene sequence: CDR1 MDHEN, CDR2 SYDVKM. The CDR3 region is CASSSGVYEQYF. In nucleotides, the CDR3 is TGTGCCAGCAGTTCCGGTGTCTACGAGCAGTACTTC.

V and J are TRBV4-2 and TRBJ1-2; possibly TRBD1 for D (6 bases). This CDR3 region has 15 residues. Germline CDR1 and CDR2: LGHNA and YNFKEQ. Trimming left V 1 base short and J 8 bases short, with 17 bases between. This CDR3 reads CASSQAIRGPEGYTF. CDR3 in DNA: TGTGCCAGCAGCCAAGCCATCAGGGGTCCCGAAGGCTACACCTTC.